This T cell receptor beta chain was retrieved from a study of human T cells and chemical hapten exposure. This clonotype was seen only a few times. Its antigen is as yet unknown. Points from the study as a whole: Following DPC sensitization, TCRs present above 1 in 1000 frequency showed no change.

Using its own MiXCR run on the RACE reads, TCRdb lists one record per CDR3 protein. The table lists around 40,000 distinct CDR3 sequences, roughly 13% of them singletons. V trimming: 5 bases; J trimming: 2 bases; junction bases outside the gene matches: 4. This CDR3 has 16 residues. CDR1 is SGHKS and CDR2 is YYEKEE in the germline V gene (reference sequence). Documented time point: patch test 3, about 24 weeks after DPC sensitization. Treatment reported: therapeutic diphenylcyclopropenone sensitization with weekly scalp DPC. Total RNA came from unfractionated whole blood. Blood sampling preceded each patch test application.

This sequence joins TRBV5-5 and TRBJ2-6; 10 nucleotides line up with TRBD1. The specimen comprised whole blood, sampled in connection with sensitization to the hapten diphenylcyclopropenone (DPC). This receptor was obtained from a woman in her 40s with alopecia areata. Some clones in this sample may be carry-over from other donors' samples. For the CDR3, the DNA is TGTGCCAGCAGAGCCGGGACAGGGGCTGGGGCCAACGTCCTGACTTTC. Its translation is CASRAGTGAGANVLTF.